A single sample is the source of the 22 T cell receptor beta chains below, sequenced in a study of T cell responses to AZD1222 COVID-19 vaccine. Profiled with immunoSEQ multiplex PCR; TCRdb holds only in-frame clones, not every one. Among over 100,000 clones listed, roughly 84% were seen once. The specimen was peripheral blood, collected on day 0 of AZD1222 vaccination. The source of these receptors is an adult in good health.

This sequence joins TRBV5-1 and TRBJ2-1; TRBD2 matches 8 bases. CDR1 is SGHRS and CDR2 is YFSETQ in the germline V gene. The CDR3 consists of 15 residues. The junction had 3 bases not matched to a gene; V was cut back by 1 base and J by 3 bases. CDR3 nucleotide sequence: TGCGCCAGCAGCTTGCCCAGCGGGAGCTACAATGAGCAGTTCTTC. This translates into CASSLPSGSYNEQFF.

The chain couples TRBV21-1 to TRBJ2-2; no DNA check was done on the table's D call, TRBD1. TRBV21-1 is a recognized pseudogene. This CDR3 has 17 residues. The CDR3 bases are TGTGCCAGCATCCATCCACCGGGACAGCGAAACACCGGGGAGCTGTTTTTT. This encodes CASIHPPGQRNTGELFF.

This chain connects TRBV4-2 to TRBJ2-3; 7 bases fit TRBD2. Germline lookup yields CDR1 LGHNA and CDR2 YNFKEQ. The J segment lost 6 bases and the V segment lost 0 bases, leaving 6 bases of the junction unmatched. CDR3 size: 15 residues. This CDR3 is CASSQDRGEMDTQYF. The CDR3 region has the DNA TGTGCCAGCAGCCAAGATCGGGGGGAGATGGATACGCAGTATTTT.

The chain joins TRBV6-5 to TRBJ1-2, with D perhaps matching TRBD1 (5 bases). Trimming removed 6 bases from V and 2 bases from J, with 16 bases in between. Germline V gives CDR1 MNHEY, CDR2 SVGAGI. CDR3 length: 15 residues. The CDR3 spells CASSLTQGGNYGYTF. DNA for the CDR3: TGTGCCAGCAGCCTCACTCAGGGAGGCAACTATGGCTACACCTTC.

The V call is TRBV28, the J call TRBJ1-1; D not certain. The CDR3 consists of 12 residues. Germline V CDR1 and CDR2: MDHEN, SYDVKM. V lost 5 bases and J lost 1, with 5 bases in between. This chain's CDR3 is CASSLRNTEAFF. CDR3 sequence (DNA): TGTGCCAGCAGTCTCAGGAACACTGAAGCTTTCTTT.

The rearrangement uses TRBV5-5 and TRBJ1-3, with D maybe TRBD1 (5 bases). V was trimmed by 5 bases and J by 0 bases, leaving 12 bases between them. CDR3 length: 15 amino acids. Germline V gene data show CDR1 as SGHKS and CDR2 as YYEKEE (reference sequence). CDR3 bases: TGTGCCAGCAGTATCCGGGGGATCTCTGGAAACACCATATATTTT. Its protein is CASSIRGISGNTIYF.

V gene TRBV15 combines with J gene TRBJ1-2, with D possibly being TRBD1 (5 bases). Germline values: CDR1 LNHNV, CDR2 YYDKDF (reference sequence). The V end was cut by 0 bases, the J end by 9 bases, with 20 bases between. The CDR3 spans 16 residues. In nucleotides, the CDR3 is TGTGCCACCAGCAGAGATGGCACCGGGACCCCGAGGAGCTACACCTTC. It codes for CATSRDGTGTPRSYTF. The full variable domain, rest sourced from reference TRBV15 and TRBJ1-2, is DAMVIQNPRYQVTQFGKPVTLSCSQTLNHNVMYWYQQKSSQAPKLLFHYYDKDFNNEADTPDNFQSRRPNTSFCFLDIRSPGLGDTAMYLCATSRDGTGTPRSYTFGSGTRLTVV.

This clone occurred a few times. The junction and the germline gene differ at one end; a read error may be behind it. The rearrangement links TRBV3-1 (or the pseudogene TRBV3-2) to TRBJ1-2, with TRBD1 as a possible D gene (6 bases). Per germline, CDR1 LGHDT and CDR2 YNNKEL (reference sequence). The CDR3 totals 12 residues. This chain's CDR3 is CASSPPLGALAF. CDR3 nucleotides: TGTGCCAGCAGCCCTCCTCTGGGGGCTCTAGCTTTC.

The rearrangement joins TRBV28 to TRBJ2-5; D unresolved. Germline V gene data show CDR1 as MDHEN and CDR2 as SYDVKM. There are 10 residues in the CDR3. The V gene lost 6 bases and the J gene lost 7 bases, with 6 bases spanning the gap. The CDR3 spells CASSRVTQYF. In DNA, the CDR3 is TGTGCCAGCAGCAGAGTGACCCAGTACTTC.

The chain combines TRBV28 with TRBJ1-1; possible D gene TRBD1, 5 bases. Per the germline V gene, CDR1 is MDHEN and CDR2 is SYDVKM. V was clipped by 4 bases and J by 3 bases, with 24 bases between them. The CDR3 covers 18 residues. This chain's CDR3 is CASSSPLTWAGLDTEAFF. The CDR3 DNA is TGTGCCAGCAGTTCTCCTCTTACATGGGCAGGGTTGGACACTGAAGCTTTCTTT.

The rearrangement links TRBV5-4 to TRBJ2-1; D perhaps matches TRBD2 (6 bases). This CDR3 spans 14 amino acids. The ends were cut back, 5 bases at V and 7 bases at J, with 16 bases in the middle. The germline V gene encodes CDR1 SGHNT and CDR2 YYREEE (reference sequence). This chain's CDR3 is CASSRTGVGNEQFF. The CDR3 nucleotides read TGTGCCAGCAGTCGGACGGGGGTAGGGAATGAGCAGTTCTTC.

The chain carries TRBV5-1 and TRBJ2-5; D may be TRBD1 (6 bases). Germline values: CDR1 SGHRS, CDR2 YFSETQ. This CDR3 contains 18 residues. Trimming shortened V by 2 bases and J by 5 bases, and 25 bases separated the two germline ends. This CDR3 is CASSLGYAQGPMVETQYF. The CDR3 DNA is TGCGCCAGCAGCTTAGGGTACGCACAGGGCCCCATGGTGGAGACCCAGTACTTC.

The J gene is TRBJ2-2, the V gene TRBV29-1, with a weak D call TRBD2 (5 bases). This CDR3 has 12 amino acids. V was shortened by 8 bases and J by 7 bases, with 14 bases between the two germline ends. Germline V CDR1 and CDR2: SQVTM, ANQGSEA. Here the CDR3 DNA reads TGCAGCATCGAGAGGGCAAACGGGGAGCTGTTTTTT. It is translated as CSIERANGELFF.

This rearrangement joins TRBV7-2 to TRBJ1-2; tentatively, D is TRBD1 (6 bases). With 4 bases removed from V and 1 base from J, the gap between germline ends came to 13 bases. This CDR3 has 15 residues. Germline assignment: CDR1 SGHTA and CDR2 FQGNSA. CDR3 sequence: CASSSGAPFNYGYTF. In DNA, the CDR3 is TGTGCCAGCAGCTCGGGGGCTCCGTTTAACTATGGCTACACCTTC.

This chain links TRBV12-3 or TRBV12-4 with TRBJ2-3; the D gene is possibly TRBD1 (5 bases). The length of the CDR3 is 12 residues. The V end lost 3 bases, the J end lost 9 bases, and 10 bases lay between the germline ends. CDR3 sequence reads: CASSFEGATQYF. The CDR3 region has the DNA TGTGCCAGCAGTTTTGAAGGGGCAACGCAGTATTTT.

The chain couples TRBV5-6 to TRBJ2-1, with D unresolved. Germline V gene data show CDR1 as SGHDT and CDR2 as YYEEEE. The CDR3 extends over 12 amino acids. Trimming left V 0 bases short and J 4 bases short, with 2 bases between. The CDR3 sequence is CASSLEYNEQFF. The CDR3 DNA reads as TGTGCCAGCAGCTTGGAATACAATGAGCAGTTCTTC.

The genes are TRBV18 and TRBJ1-6; D is possibly TRBD1 (6 bases). Trimming cost V 8 bases and J 11 bases, with 13 bases left between them. Germline CDR1 is KGHSH and CDR2 is LQKENI. This CDR3 comprises 12 residues. The CDR3 is CASRRTAAPLHF. CDR3 nucleotide sequence: TGTGCCAGCCGTCGGACAGCCGCACCCCTCCACTTT. The full variable domain, its missing parts supplied by reference TRBV18 and TRBJ1-6, is NAGVMQNPRHLVRRRGQEARLRCSPMKGHSHVYWYRQLPEEGLKFMVYLQKENIIDESGMPKERFSAEFPKEGPSILRIQQVVRGDSAAYFCASRRTAAPLHFGNGTRLTVT.

The chain combines TRBV4-1 with TRBJ2-1, with D possibly matching TRBD2 (5 bases). The length of the CDR3 is 16 residues. With 1 base removed from V and 6 bases from J, the gap between germline ends came to 16 bases. CDR1 is MGHRA, CDR2 YSYEKL, per germline. This chain's CDR3 is CASSQVWAGVSNEQFF. CDR3 coding DNA: TGCGCCAGCAGCCAAGTTTGGGCGGGTGTCAGCAATGAGCAGTTCTTC.

The J gene is TRBJ1-1, the V gene TRBV5-1; D gene ambiguous. This CDR3 region has 15 residues. Trimming left V 4 bases short and J 2 bases short, with 15 bases between. Germline V gene lookup returns CDR1 SGHRS and CDR2 YFSETQ. CDR3: CASSPDELKNTEAFF. The CDR3 bases are TGCGCCAGCAGCCCCGATGAACTAAAAAACACTGAAGCTTTCTTT.

J is TRBJ2-7 and V is TRBV5-4; 10 bases fit TRBD2. Trimming cost V 4 bases and J 3 bases; bases outside gene matches: 4. The germline V gene has CDR1 SGHNT and CDR2 YYREEE (reference sequence). The CDR3 is 14 residues long. DNA of the CDR3: TGTGCCAGCAGCCCCGGACTAGCGGACTACGAGCAGTACTTC. This translates into CASSPGLADYEQYF.

The rearrangement links TRBV6-5 to TRBJ2-1; D is unclear. With 5 bases removed from V and 9 bases from J, the gap between germline ends came to 8 bases. From germline, CDR1 is MNHEY and CDR2 SVGAGI. The CDR3 contains 11 residues. CDR3 sequence: CASSIGREQFF. CDR3 DNA: TGTGCCAGCAGTATCGGGCGTGAGCAGTTCTTC.

The chain couples TRBV28 to TRBJ2-1; TRBD1 matches at 9 bases. The germline gives CDR1 MDHEN, CDR2 SYDVKM. V shed 5 bases, J shed 7 bases, and the junction held 9 bases outside the gene matches. CDR3 length: 15 residues. CDR3 sequence: CASSPRTGALNEQFF. CDR3 nucleotides: TGTGCCAGCAGTCCTCGGACAGGGGCCCTTAATGAGCAGTTCTTC. The full variable domain, its missing parts supplied by reference TRBV28 and TRBJ2-1, is DVKVTQSSRYLVKRTGEKVFLECVQDMDHENMFWYRQDPGLGLRLIYFSYDVKMKEKGDIPEGYSVSREKKERFSLILESASTNQTSMYLCASSPRTGALNEQFFGPGTRLTVL.